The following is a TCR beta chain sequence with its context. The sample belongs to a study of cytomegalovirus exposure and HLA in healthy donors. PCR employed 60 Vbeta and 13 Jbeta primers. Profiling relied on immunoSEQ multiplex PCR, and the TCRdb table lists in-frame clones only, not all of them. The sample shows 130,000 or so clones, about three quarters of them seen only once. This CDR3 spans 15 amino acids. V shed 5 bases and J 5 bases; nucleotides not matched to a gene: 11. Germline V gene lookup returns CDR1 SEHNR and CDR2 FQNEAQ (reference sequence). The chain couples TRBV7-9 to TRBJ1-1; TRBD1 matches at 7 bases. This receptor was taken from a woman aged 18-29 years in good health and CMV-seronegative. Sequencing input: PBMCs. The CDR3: CASSVVRGLGTEAFF. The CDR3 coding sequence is TGTGCCAGCAGCGTAGTTAGGGGGCTCGGGACTGAAGCTTTCTTT.